A selection of T cell receptor beta chains follows, all from one sample in a study of neurological immune-mediated disorders. TCRdb reprocessed the 5' RACE reads with MiXCR, giving one entry per CDR3 protein. The profile shows some 38,000 distinct CDR3 sequences, about 3.3% of them singletons. Sequenced input: PBMCs. The receptor set was obtained from a woman aged 55-69 years with multiple sclerosis. The CDR3 runs from the conserved cysteine through the conserved F or W. The D gene is left open where the match is weak. The size field reads once, few or many counts, or a class when the clone is expanded.

d_gene | j_gene | v_gene | abundance | CDR3nt | CDR3aa
. | TRBJ1-3 | TRBV20-1 | many | TGCAGTGCTAGATGGCTAGCGGACACCATATATTTT | CSARWLADTIYF
. | TRBJ2-7 | TRBV7-8 | many | TGTGCCAGCAGCTCCGGAGGAAACGGCTACGAGCAGTACTTC | CASSSGGNGYEQYF
. | TRBJ1-1 | TRBV4-1 | medium-sized | TGCGCCAGCAGCCAAGATCCGTCGGTGAACACTGAAGCTTTCTTT | CASSQDPSVNTEAFF
TRBD1 | TRBJ2-7 | TRBV20-1 | many | TGCAGTGCTAGAGCCGGGACAGGGTCCTACGAGCAGTACTTC | CSARAGTGSYEQYF
TRBD2 | TRBJ2-5 | TRBV7-6 | many | TGTGCCAGCAGCTTAGTAATGGGGGGGTCTCGGGAGACCCAGTACTTC | CASSLVMGGSRETQYF
. | TRBJ2-7 | TRBV5-1 | many | TGCGCCAGCAGCTTGTCGGGGGACCCCTACGAGCAGTACTTC | CASSLSGDPYEQYF
. | TRBJ2-5 | TRBV5-1 | many | TGCGCCAGCAGACCCGGGACTCCCGGCGGGGAGACCAAGTACTTC | CASRPGTPGGETKYF
. | TRBJ1-5 | TRBV2 | many | TGTGCCAACTCCCCGGGGGAGAATCAGCCCCAGCATTTT | CANSPGENQPQHF
TRBD1 | TRBJ1-2 | TRBV29-1 | many | TGCAGCGTTGAGCGAGACAGGGGGAATGGCTACACCTTC | CSVERDRGNGYTF
TRBD1 | TRBJ2-7 | TRBV20-1 | many | TGCAGTGCTAGAGGACCGGGGACAGGGGGCTCGGAGCAGTACTTC | CSARGPGTGGSEQYF
TRBD1 | TRBJ2-1 | TRBV27 | many | TGTGCCAGCACGCGCCGTACCGGGACAGGCGTCGGGCTGAGCAATGAGCAGTTCTTC | CASTRRTGTGVGLSNEQFF
TRBD1 | TRBJ1-5 | TRBV30 | many | TGTGCCTGGACCAAACAGGGGGCGCCCAATCAGCCCCAGCATTTT | CAWTKQGAPNQPQHF
. | TRBJ2-2 | TRBV6-6 | many | TGTGCCAGCAGTTATCAGGAGCTGTTTTTT | CASSYQELFF
. | TRBJ2-3 | TRBV28 | many | TGTGCCAGCAGTTCCCCCTGGTTTGGGACAGATACGCAGTATTTT | CASSSPWFGTDTQYF
. | TRBJ2-7 | TRBV7-6 | many | TGTGCCAGCAGCTTAGGGACGGGACCGACAACGTACGAGCAGTACTTC | CASSLGTGPTTYEQYF
TRBD2 | TRBJ2-5 | TRBV20-1 | many | TGCAGTGCTGGGACTAGTCAAGAGACCCAGTACTTC | CSAGTSQETQYF
. | TRBJ1-3 | TRBV7-2 | few | TGTGCCAGCAGCCCGAATAACTTGAACGGAAACACCATATATTTT | CASSPNNLNGNTIYF
. | TRBJ2-1 | TRBV20-1 | many | TGCAGTGCTATCCCCGTAGGGGGGGCCGGAGGACGGGGTGAGCAGTTCTTC | CSAIPVGGAGGRGEQFF
. | TRBJ2-1 | TRBV6-2/TRBV6-3 | many | TGTGCCAGCAGTTACTCGAGTGCCAGGGATAGCTCCTACAATGAGCAGTTCTTC | CASSYSSARDSSYNEQFF
TRBD1 | TRBJ1-5 | TRBV20-1 | many | TGCAGTGCTGGAGACAGGGAATATAGCAATCAGCCCCAGCATTTT | CSAGDREYSNQPQHF
TRBD1 | TRBJ2-2 | TRBV20-1 | many | TGCAGTGCTAGGGAAACAGGGGGCGTAAAGGCCGGGGAGCTGTTTTTT | CSARETGGVKAGELFF
TRBD2 | TRBJ2-1 | TRBV19 | many | TGTGCCAGTAGTAGGGGGGGAGAGCGGCACTCCTACAATGAGCAGTTCTTC | CASSRGGERHSYNEQFF
. | TRBJ2-1 | TRBV5-1 | many | TGCGCCAGCAGCTCCGAGCAGGTGGGTGAGCAGTTCTTC | CASSSEQVGEQFF
TRBD1 | TRBJ2-1 | TRBV28 | many | TGTGCCAGCAGTTCCTCCGGGACAGATGCTTACAATGAGCAGTTCTTC | CASSSSGTDAYNEQFF
. | TRBJ1-1 | TRBV6-5 | many | TGTGCCAGCATAGAGTCCGGAAAGTCGAACACTGAAGCTTTCTTT | CASIESGKSNTEAFF
. | TRBJ2-7 | TRBV20-1 | many | TGCAGTGCTTGTCAAGAGGGCAATTGGAACTACGAGCAGTACTTC | CSACQEGNWNYEQYF
TRBD1 | TRBJ1-2 | TRBV6-5 | many | TGTGCCAGCAGTTACTCGGGGGACAGGGGTCTTGGCTACACCTTC | CASSYSGDRGLGYTF
TRBD1 | TRBJ2-2 | TRBV20-1 | many | TGCAGTGCTAGCAGGCAGGGGGCTAACACCGGGGAGCTGTTTTTT | CSASRQGANTGELFF
. | TRBJ2-3 | TRBV27 | many | TGTGCCAGCAGTTTAAATCGGGGCCCAGATACGCAGTATTTT | CASSLNRGPDTQYF
. | TRBJ2-6 | TRBV7-8 | many | TGTGCCAGCACCCCGGTTCACTCTGGGGCCAACGTCCTGACTTTC | CASTPVHSGANVLTF
TRBD2 | TRBJ2-1 | TRBV11-3 | few | TGTGCCAGCAGCCCGCGGGGGACCTACAATGAGCAGTTCTTC | CASSPRGTYNEQFF
. | TRBJ2-5 | TRBV5-5 | many | TGTGCCAGCAGCTCCCGGGTGGGTTTAGAGACCCAGTACTTC | CASSSRVGLETQYF
. | TRBJ1-4 | TRBV7-9 | many | TGTGCCAGCAGCTTATCCCAGGGAACTAATGAAAAACTGTTTTTT | CASSLSQGTNEKLFF
. | TRBJ2-5 | TRBV7-7 | many | TGTGCTAGCAGCGTGGGACACCAAGAGACCCAGTACTTC | CASSVGHQETQYF
TRBD2 | TRBJ2-1 | TRBV3-1 | many | TGTGCCAGCAGCCAAGCACTAGCGGGGGGGTACAATGAGCAGTTCTTC | CASSQALAGGYNEQFF